These 14 T cell receptor beta chains share one sample of origin, sequenced in a study of CD8 T cells in Susac syndrome (dated by TCRdb to between 2018 and 2021). Library preparation used the immunoSEQ multiplex PCR assay. RNA was extracted with the RNeasy kit and 0.5 to 1 ug was reverse transcribed using random hexamers. TCRdb itself trimmed the public reads at Q25 with fastp, ran MiXCR and retained productive beta chains. CDR3 protein sequences are deduplicated, and each keeps its most common genes and DNA. Counted in this sample were 160,000 or so distinct CDR3 sequences; around 94% of them appeared once. The leading ten clones occupy 0.085% to 0.095% of the sample. What was sequenced was CD4+ T cells from PBMCs. These receptors came from a human donor with multiple sclerosis.

The chain joins TRBV7-7 to TRBJ2-5, with TRBD1 as a possible D gene (7 bases). V dropped 5 bases and J dropped 5 bases, with 18 bases sitting between them. Germline V gives CDR1 SSHAT, CDR2 FNYEAQ (reference sequence). The CDR3 spans 15 residues. The CDR3 DNA follows: TGTGCCAGCAGCCCTGGGACAGTGGAGGGGGAGACCCAGTACTTC. Translating gives CASSPGTVEGETQYF.

The rearrangement joins TRBV20-1 to TRBJ1-1; 9 nucleotides align to TRBD1. CDR1 and CDR2 (germline): DFQATT, SNEGSKA (reference sequence). The CDR3 is 12 residues long. The CDR3 loop is CRPVGQGTEAFF. The CDR3 coding sequence is TGCAGACCGGTGGGACAGGGCACTGAAGCTTTCTTT.

This rearrangement joins TRBV2 to TRBJ1-1; 7 positions agree with TRBD1. Germline V gene lookup returns CDR1 SNHLY and CDR2 FYNNEI. The ends lost 5 bases at V and 11 bases at J; junction bases unmatched: 8. The CDR3 has 12 amino acids. Here the CDR3 DNA reads TGTGCCAGCAGTAAGGGGGCTTTGCAGGCTTTCTTT. This sequence encodes CASSKGALQAFF.

The rearrangement links TRBV30 to TRBJ1-5, with D uncertain. The CDR3 is 13 amino acids. Germline V gene sequence: CDR1 GTSNPN, CDR2 SVGIG (reference sequence). Trimming shortened V by 3 bases and J by 6 bases, and 12 bases separated the two germline ends. The CDR3 reads CAWRSSPTQPQHF. The CDR3 bases are TGTGCCTGGAGATCATCGCCCACTCAGCCCCAGCATTTT.

V and J are TRBV5-6 and TRBJ2-2; perhaps TRBD2 as D (6 bases). The V and J ends lost 4 bases and 8 bases respectively, with 12 bases between them. The CDR3 runs 13 residues. In germline, CDR1 is SGHDT, CDR2 YYEEEE. The CDR3 sequence is CASSPPSAGELFF. Here the CDR3 DNA reads TGTGCCAGCAGCCCCCCTAGCGCGGGGGAGCTGTTTTTT.

The J gene is TRBJ2-7, the V gene TRBV28; D not certain. V gave up 6 bases and J gave up 3 bases, with 18 bases separating them. Per the germline V gene, CDR1 is MDHEN and CDR2 is SYDVKM. This CDR3 has 15 amino acids. In DNA, the CDR3 is TGTGCCAGCAGCCGCACGCAGGCCCCCTACTACGAGCAGTACTTC. It specifies CASSRTQAPYYEQYF.

The count of this clonotype is one. The genes are TRBV20-1 and TRBJ2-7; 7 bases map to TRBD2. This CDR3 has 11 amino acids. Trimming at V came to 5 bases and at J to 7 bases, leaving 5 bases not matched to a gene. The germline V gene encodes CDR1 DFQATT and CDR2 SNEGSKA (reference sequence). CDR3 amino acids: CSAPGGREQYF. CDR3 sequence (DNA): TGCAGTGCTCCGGGAGGACGGGAGCAGTACTTC.

The chain is built from TRBV2 and TRBJ1-2; 9 bases are a match to TRBD1. From germline, CDR1 is SNHLY and CDR2 FYNNEI. The CDR3 covers 14 residues. The ends lost 4 bases at V and 2 bases at J; junction bases unmatched: 2. Written as DNA, the CDR3 is TGTGCCAGCAGTGGGGACAGGGCGAACTATGGCTACACCTTC. It translates to CASSGDRANYGYTF.

CDR3 sequence reads: CASSLQGNAGELFF. The CDR3 coding sequence is TGTGCCAGCAGTCTACAGGGAAACGCCGGGGAGCTGTTTTTT. The genes are TRBV25-1 and TRBJ2-2; D possibly corresponds to TRBD1 (6 bases). This CDR3 spans 14 amino acids. Trimming removed 5 bases at V and 6 bases at J, with 13 bases between. CDR1 MGHDK and CDR2 SYGVNS come from the germline V gene.

This clonotype has just one count. CDR3 bases: TGTGCCATCAGTGAGTCGACTAGCGGGGGACAAGAGACCCAGTACTTC. It codes for CAISESTSGGQETQYF. V usage is TRBV10-3 and J usage is TRBJ2-5; 12 positions agree with TRBD2. The CDR3 extends over 16 amino acids. Losses at the gene ends were 0 bases for V and 2 bases for J; bases not matched to a gene: 1. Germline values: CDR1 ENHRY, CDR2 SYGVKD.

The chain links TRBV30 to TRBJ1-2, with D hard to call. V lost 0 bases and J 4 bases, leaving 6 bases between the germline ends. Germline V lookup: CDR1 GTSNPN, CDR2 SVGIG (reference sequence). The length of the CDR3 is 12 residues. The CDR3 sequence: CAWSVVGYGYTF. CDR3 DNA: TGTGCCTGGAGTGTAGTTGGCTATGGCTACACCTTC. The variable domain in full, with the rest retrieved from reference TRBV30 and TRBJ1-2, is SQTIHQWPATLVQPVGSPLSLECTVEGTSNPNLYWYRQAAGRGLQLLFYSVGIGQISSEVPQNLSASRPQDRQFILSSKKLLLSDSGFYLCAWSVVGYGYTFGSGTRLTVV.

The gene calls are TRBV20-1 and TRBJ1-1, with 10 bases identical to TRBD1. The V gene's germline CDR1 is DFQATT and CDR2 SNEGSKA (reference sequence). V lost 6 bases and J lost 6; bases outside the gene matches: 16. The CDR3 is 16 residues long. The chain's CDR3 is CSAEGQGKTIQAEAFF. CDR3 in DNA: TGCAGTGCCGAGGGACAGGGGAAAACCATCCAGGCTGAAGCTTTCTTT.

V is TRBV12-3 or TRBV12-4 and J is TRBJ2-4; 9 positions match TRBD2. This CDR3 comprises 21 residues. With V trimmed by 6 bases and J by 0 bases, 21 bases remained unmatched. The CDR3 sequence: CASSPKALAGTAVLAKNIQYF. The CDR3 DNA follows: TGTGCCAGCAGCCCCAAGGCTCTAGCGGGGACCGCGGTCCTAGCCAAAAACATTCAGTACTTC.

J is TRBJ2-3 and V is TRBV4-2; no firm D call. The CDR3 has 15 amino acids. The V and J ends lost 0 bases and 2 bases respectively, with 9 bases between them. In germline, CDR1 is LGHNA, CDR2 YNFKEQ. CDR3 bases: TGTGCCAGCAGCCAAGAGGGCTATACCACAGATACGCAGTATTTT. Translating it yields CASSQEGYTTDTQYF.